These 6 T cell receptor beta chains originate from one sample sequenced in a study of T cells after yellow fever vaccination. TCRdb fed the 5' RACE reads into MiXCR, producing one record per CDR3 protein. The data contain about 130,000 distinct CDR3 sequences, around 7.7% of them singletons. The specimen comprised CD4+ T cells sorted from PBMCs, sampled about 10 days after the first yellow fever vaccination. The receptors come from a young man who received the YFV17D yellow fever vaccine.

This clonotype was recorded many times. The V gene is TRBV20-1, the J gene TRBJ2-5; TRBD2 is a possible D gene (5 bases). V lost 5 bases and J lost 5, with 18 bases in between. This CDR3 region has 14 residues. Germline V gene data show CDR1 as DFQATT and CDR2 as SNEGSKA (reference sequence). The CDR3 spells CSAPPPAGVETQYF. The CDR3, as DNA: TGCAGTGCTCCTCCTCCCGCGGGTGTTGAGACCCAGTACTTC.

This clonotype came up a few times. The V call is TRBV4-3, the J call TRBJ2-5, with TRBD2 identical over 7 bases. The germline V gene has CDR1 LGHNA and CDR2 YSLEER. This CDR3 is 16 amino acids long. V lost 0 bases, J lost 5 bases, and 9 bases stayed unmatched. As DNA, the CDR3 is TGCGCCAGCAGCCAAGATTGGGGCGGGGGTCAGGAGACCCAGTACTTC. Translating gives CASSQDWGGGQETQYF.

Ten or more counts support this clonotype. This chain links TRBV10-3 with TRBJ2-1; unclear D gene. Trimming took off 11 bases at V and 0 bases at J, with 8 bases between the two ends. This CDR3 spans 12 amino acids. Germline V gene data show CDR1 as ENHRY and CDR2 as SYGVKD. As DNA, the CDR3 is TGTGCCTCAATAAGCTCCTACAATGAGCAGTTCTTC. Its translation is CASISSYNEQFF.

This clonotype was found many times. V gene TRBV4-3 combines with J gene TRBJ2-3; 8 bases line up with TRBD2. The CDR3 sequence is 15 residues long. Germline assignment: CDR1 LGHNA and CDR2 YSLEER. V trimming: 4 bases; J trimming: 3 bases; junction bases outside the gene matches: 6. The CDR3 loop reads CASSPWSSGTDTQYF. CDR3 sequence (DNA): TGCGCCAGCAGCCCTTGGTCTAGCGGGACAGATACGCAGTATTTT.

This chain uses TRBV6-2 or TRBV6-3 with TRBJ2-3, with a tentative D call TRBD1 (5 bases). The germline CDR1 and CDR2 sequences are MNHEY and SVGEGT. The CDR3 length is 22 residues. The germline V and J ends were trimmed by 0 bases and 0 bases, with 28 bases remaining between them. The CDR3 coding sequence is TGTGCCAGCAGTTACTCGTCGGCTATTACTGCAGGGAAAAAGATAAGCACAGATACGCAGTATTTT. Amino acid sequence: CASSYSSAITAGKKISTDTQYF.

The table lists this clonotype with many counts. J is TRBJ2-7 and V is TRBV24-1; D is perhaps TRBD1 (5 bases). Trimming took 4 bases from V and 4 from J, leaving 10 bases between them. The germline V gene encodes CDR1 KGHDR and CDR2 SFDVKD. The CDR3 loop spans 13 amino acids. CDR3 nucleotides: TGTGCCACCAGTGAGAAGGGGTGTTACGAGCAGTACTTC. Its translation is CATSEKGCYEQYF.